Below, 21 T cell receptor beta chains from the same sample are listed, as sequenced in a study of T cell changes during pregnancy in multiple sclerosis. The data were produced by immunoSEQ multiplex PCR, yet TCRdb's version contains in-frame clones alone and is incomplete. The data show about 69,000 clones, with 90% to 95% seen just once and 0.29% held by the top ten. The source material was CD4+ T cells from peripheral blood mononuclear cells, sampled in the third trimester of pregnancy. Receptors originate from a female donor in good health, enrolled as a control in a pregnancy study.

The chain has TRBV5-1 and TRBJ2-1, with 9 nucleotides matching TRBD1. The CDR3 spans 17 residues. V shed 2 bases and J 6 bases; nucleotides not matched to a gene: 12. The germline CDR1 and CDR2 sequences are SGHRS and YFSETQ. Written as DNA, the CDR3 is TGCGCCAGCAGCTTCCGTTCTTCGGCGGACAGGGGCAATGAGCAGTTCTTC. Translating gives CASSFRSSADRGNEQFF. The full variable domain, completed using reference TRBV5-1 and TRBJ2-1, is KAGVTQTPRYLIKTRGQQVTLSCSPISGHRSVSWYQQTPGQGLQFLFEYFSETQRNKGNFPGRFSGRQFSNSRSEMNVSTLELGDSALYLCASSFRSSADRGNEQFFGPGTRLTVL.

The J gene is TRBJ2-1, the V gene TRBV10-3; a possible D gene is TRBD1 (5 bases). This CDR3 is built from 12 residues. Germline loops: CDR1 ENHRY, CDR2 SYGVKD. V was shortened by 8 bases and J by 9 bases, with 14 bases between the two germline ends. CDR3: CAIASRQSEQFF. CDR3 DNA: TGTGCCATCGCCTCCCGACAGAGTGAGCAGTTCTTC.

CDR3 coding DNA: TGTGCCAGCAGTGTTAGTGGAAACACCATATATTTT. Protein: CASSVSGNTIYF. V gene TRBV6-1 combines with J gene TRBJ1-3, with D hard to call. V was pared by 4 bases and J by 3 bases, with 4 bases between. The CDR3 runs 12 residues. Germline V gene sequence: CDR1 MNHNS, CDR2 SASEGT.

The chain couples TRBV2 to TRBJ1-2; TRBD1 matches at 7 bases. The CDR3 length is 14 residues. Germline assignment: CDR1 SNHLY and CDR2 FYNNEI. The V segment lost 6 bases and the J segment 0 bases; nucleotides outside the gene matches: 4. This chain's CDR3 is CASRTGQTNYGYTF. CDR3 nucleotide sequence: TGTGCCAGCAGGACGGGACAGACTAACTATGGCTACACCTTC.

This chain uses TRBV27 with TRBJ1-2; D uncertain. V was cut by 3 bases and J by 0 bases, with 5 bases left in between. Per germline, CDR1 MNHEY and CDR2 SMNVEV (reference sequence). This CDR3 is 13 amino acids long. DNA for the CDR3: TGTGCCAGCAGTTTGACAACTAACTATGGCTACACCTTC. Its protein is CASSLTTNYGYTF.

The table lists this clone with a few counts. The chain is built from TRBV30 and TRBJ1-1; TRBD1 matches 9 bases. The CDR3 runs to 18 residues. With V trimmed by 2 bases and J by 0 bases, 13 bases remained unmatched. Per the germline V gene, CDR1 is GTSNPN and CDR2 is SVGIG (reference sequence). CDR3 nucleotides: TGTGCCTGGAGTCCAACAAGGAGAGGACAGGGGATGAACACTGAAGCTTTCTTT. Protein sequence: CAWSPTRRGQGMNTEAFF.

The chain couples TRBV6-5 to TRBJ2-4; tentatively, D is TRBD1 (5 bases). Deletions cut 5 bases from V and 0 bases from J, with 11 bases between. The CDR3 is 15 amino acids. Germline CDR1 and CDR2: MNHEY and SVGAGI. The CDR3, as DNA: TGTGCCAGCAGTACAGGCGTACTAGCCAAAAACATTCAGTACTTC. Translation: CASSTGVLAKNIQYF.

V and J are TRBV7-3 and TRBJ1-2; D perhaps matches TRBD1 (6 bases). Trimming shortened V by 1 base and J by 2 bases, and 11 bases separated the two germline ends. The CDR3 contains 15 residues. The germline V gene has CDR1 SGHTA and CDR2 FQGTGA. DNA of the CDR3: TGTGCCAGCAGCTTAAAGGCAGGGGAAAACTATGGCTACACCTTC. Amino acids: CASSLKAGENYGYTF.

V usage is TRBV9 and J usage is TRBJ2-2; D ambiguous. This CDR3 region has 14 residues. V shed 0 bases and J shed 7 bases, with 10 bases lying between them. Germline CDR1 is SGDLS and CDR2 is YYNGEE. The CDR3 coding sequence is TGTGCCAGCAGCGTAGGGTCCCCGGGCGGGGAGCTGTTTTTT. This codes for CASSVGSPGGELFF.

The chain couples TRBV6-5 to TRBJ1-1, with TRBD1 identical over 7 bases. The CDR3 contains 16 residues. Per the germline V gene, CDR1 is MNHEY and CDR2 is SVGAGI. V lost 2 bases and J lost 4; bases outside the gene matches: 10. The CDR3 here is CASSYTQGVGVTEAFF. The CDR3 region has the DNA TGTGCCAGCAGTTACACCCAGGGGGTCGGGGTCACTGAAGCTTTCTTT.

This chain uses TRBV18 with TRBJ2-5; D is unclear. Germline V gene lookup returns CDR1 KGHSH and CDR2 LQKENI. Trimming took 6 bases from V and 2 from J, leaving 13 bases between them. This CDR3 region has 14 residues. For the CDR3, the DNA is TGTGCCAGCTCCCCCGGCGCAGGTCAAGAGACCCAGTACTTC. Translation gives CASSPGAGQETQYF.

The CDR3 here is CASSRQVNQPQHF. DNA of the CDR3: TGTGCCAGCAGTCGACAGGTCAATCAGCCCCAGCATTTT. The V call is TRBV6-1, the J call TRBJ1-5, with a weak D call TRBD1 (6 bases). V gave up 5 bases and J gave up 3 bases, with 8 bases separating them. Germline-derived CDR1 and CDR2 are MNHNS and SASEGT. The CDR3 loop spans 13 amino acids.

The chain uses TRBV30 and TRBJ2-3; TRBD2 agrees at 8 bases. J gave up 6 bases and V 4 bases, and 15 bases lay outside the gene matches. The CDR3 runs 16 residues. Germline V gives CDR1 GTSNPN, CDR2 SVGIG (reference sequence). The CDR3 DNA is TGTGCCTGGATTCCGGGACTAGTAAAAACATCCGATACGCAGTATTTT. Translation gives CAWIPGLVKTSDTQYF.

The chain uses TRBV7-3 and TRBJ2-5; D is possibly TRBD2 (6 bases). The germline V gene encodes CDR1 SGHTA and CDR2 FQGTGA. Trimming left V 5 bases short and J 1 base short, with 8 bases between. The CDR3 consists of 13 residues. For the CDR3, the DNA is TGTGCCAGCAGCGATAGCGGCCAAGAGACCCAGTACTTC. It yields the protein CASSDSGQETQYF.

This rearrangement joins TRBV7-2 to TRBJ1-6; the D gene is possibly TRBD1 (6 bases). The CDR3 contains 13 residues. Trimming removed 5 bases at V and 7 bases at J, with 9 bases between. Germline V CDR1 and CDR2: SGHTA, FQGNSA. For the CDR3, the DNA is TGTGCCAGCAGCACCGGACAGAATTCACCCCTCCACTTT. Residues: CASSTGQNSPLHF.

The chain is built from TRBV5-6 and TRBJ1-1; a possible D gene is TRBD1 (6 bases). The germline gives CDR1 SGHDT, CDR2 YYEEEE. The CDR3 is made up of 16 amino acids. V lost 1 base and J lost 4, with 17 bases in between. The CDR3 coding sequence is TGTGCCAGCAGCTTGAGATCACAGGGACTAATCACTGAAGCTTTCTTT. Residues: CASSLRSQGLITEAFF.

This chain links TRBV5-5 with TRBJ1-5; 9 bases are shared with TRBD1. V shed 3 bases and J 2 bases; nucleotides not matched to a gene: 15. This CDR3 has 19 amino acids. The germline V gene encodes CDR1 SGHKS and CDR2 YYEKEE (reference sequence). CDR3 in amino acids: CASSSRRGQGIGGNQPQHF. The DNA for the CDR3 is TGTGCCAGCAGCTCCCGAAGGGGACAGGGCATCGGTGGCAATCAGCCCCAGCATTTT.

The CDR3 bases are TGTGCCATCAGTGAGGGAGGGGCCGGCAATCAGCCCCAGCATTTT. Its protein product is CAISEGGAGNQPQHF. V is TRBV10-3 and J is TRBJ1-5; D is perhaps TRBD1 (5 bases). V dropped 2 bases and J dropped 2 bases, with 10 bases sitting between them. Germline V gene data show CDR1 as ENHRY and CDR2 as SYGVKD. The length of the CDR3 is 15 residues.

This clone appeared a single time. CDR3 in DNA: TGTGCCAGCAGCTTAGGGACACAAAACACTGAAGCTTTCTTT. Translated: CASSLGTQNTEAFF. The rearrangement joins TRBV11-3 to TRBJ1-1; maybe TRBD1 (5 bases). Germline V gives CDR1 SGHNT, CDR2 YENEEA. V shed 1 base and J shed 2 bases, with 8 bases lying between them. The CDR3 is 14 residues long.

This chain joins TRBV9 and TRBJ1-2, with D maybe TRBD1 (6 bases). The CDR3 has 14 residues. Germline V CDR1 and CDR2: SGDLS, YYNGEE. Trimming shortened V by 0 bases and J by 5 bases, and 11 bases separated the two germline ends. This chain's CDR3 is CASSVEDRPYGYTF. CDR3 nucleotides: TGTGCCAGCAGCGTAGAGGACAGACCATATGGCTACACCTTC.

The chain links TRBV12-5 to TRBJ1-2; D perhaps matches TRBD1 (5 bases). The CDR3 is 13 amino acids. Germline values: CDR1 LGHNT, CDR2 FRNRAP. The V gene lost 3 bases and the J gene lost 8 bases, with 13 bases spanning the gap. CDR3 coding DNA: TGTGCTAGTGGTTTTCAGGGTTGGGAAGGCTACACCTTC. It codes for CASGFQGWEGYTF. Looking up the rest from reference TRBV12-5 and TRBJ1-2 gives the full variable domain: DARVTQTPRHKVTEMGQEVTMRCQPILGHNTVFWYRQTMMQGLELLAYFRNRAPLDDSGMPKDRFSAEMPDATLATLKIQPSEPRDSAVYFCASGFQGWEGYTFGSGTRLTVV.